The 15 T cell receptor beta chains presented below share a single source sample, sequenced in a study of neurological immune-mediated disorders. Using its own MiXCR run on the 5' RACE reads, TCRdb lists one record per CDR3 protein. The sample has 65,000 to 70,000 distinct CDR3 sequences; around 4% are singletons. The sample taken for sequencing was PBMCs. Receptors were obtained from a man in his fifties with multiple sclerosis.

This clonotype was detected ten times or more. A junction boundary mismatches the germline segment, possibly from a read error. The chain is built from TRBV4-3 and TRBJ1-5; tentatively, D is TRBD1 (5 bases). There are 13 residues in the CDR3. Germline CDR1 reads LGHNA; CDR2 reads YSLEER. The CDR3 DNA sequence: TGCGCCAGCAGCCAAGAGAGGGGTTTACCCCAGAATTTT. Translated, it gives CASSQERGLPQNF.

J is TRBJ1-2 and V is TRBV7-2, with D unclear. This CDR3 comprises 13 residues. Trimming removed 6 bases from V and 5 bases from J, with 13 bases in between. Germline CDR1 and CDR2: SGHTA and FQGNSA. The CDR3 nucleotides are TGTGCCAGCAGTCCTGAAAGGGATTATGGCTACACCTTC. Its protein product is CASSPERDYGYTF.

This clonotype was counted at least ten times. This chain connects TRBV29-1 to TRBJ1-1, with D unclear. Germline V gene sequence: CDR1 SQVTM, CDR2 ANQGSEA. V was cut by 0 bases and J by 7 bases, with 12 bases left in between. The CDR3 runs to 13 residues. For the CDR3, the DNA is TGCAGCGTTGAAGATTCTGTAAGTCGTGAAGCTTTCTTT. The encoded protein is CSVEDSVSREAFF. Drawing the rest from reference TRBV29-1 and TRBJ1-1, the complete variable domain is SAVISQKPSRDICQRGTSLTIQCQVDSQVTMMFWYRQQPGQSLTLIATANQGSEATYESGFVIDKFPISRPNLTFSTLTVSNMSPEDSSIYLCSVEDSVSREAFFGQGTRLTVV.

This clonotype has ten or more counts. The CDR3 nucleotides read TGTGCCAGCAGTATTCGGCGGGGGGTCCCCGGGGAGCTGTTTTTT. Amino acids: CASSIRRGVPGELFF. V and J are TRBV12-3 or TRBV12-4 and TRBJ2-2; TRBD2 matches 8 bases. CDR3 length: 15 amino acids. Germline trimming cut 5 bases from V and 6 bases from J; bases unmatched to any gene: 8.

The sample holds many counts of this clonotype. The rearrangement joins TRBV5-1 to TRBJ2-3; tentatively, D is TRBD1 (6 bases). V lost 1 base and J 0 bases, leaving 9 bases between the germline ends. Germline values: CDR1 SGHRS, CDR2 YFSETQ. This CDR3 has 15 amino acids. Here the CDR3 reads CASSLTGLSTDTQYF. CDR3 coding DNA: TGCGCCAGCAGCTTGACAGGGCTCAGCACAGATACGCAGTATTTT. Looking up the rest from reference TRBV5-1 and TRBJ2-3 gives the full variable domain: KAGVTQTPRYLIKTRGQQVTLSCSPISGHRSVSWYQQTPGQGLQFLFEYFSETQRNKGNFPGRFSGRQFSNSRSEMNVSTLELGDSALYLCASSLTGLSTDTQYFGPGTRLTVL.

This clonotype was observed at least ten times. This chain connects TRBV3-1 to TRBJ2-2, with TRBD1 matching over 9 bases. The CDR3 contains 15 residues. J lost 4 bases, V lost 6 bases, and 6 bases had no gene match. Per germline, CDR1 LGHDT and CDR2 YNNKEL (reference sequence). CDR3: CASRNRGRSTGELFF. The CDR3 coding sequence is TGTGCCAGCAGAAACAGGGGGCGGAGCACCGGGGAGCTGTTTTTT.

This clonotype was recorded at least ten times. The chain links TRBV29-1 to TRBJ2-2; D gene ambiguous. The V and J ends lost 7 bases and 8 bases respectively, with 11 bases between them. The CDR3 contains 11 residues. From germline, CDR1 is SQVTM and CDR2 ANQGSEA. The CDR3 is CSASNRGELFF. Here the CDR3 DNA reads TGCAGCGCCAGCAACCGGGGGGAGCTGTTTTTT.

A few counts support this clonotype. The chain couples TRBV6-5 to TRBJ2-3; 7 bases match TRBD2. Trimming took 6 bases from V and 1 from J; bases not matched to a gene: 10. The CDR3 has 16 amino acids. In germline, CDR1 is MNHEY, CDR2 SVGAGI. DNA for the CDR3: TGTGCCAGCAGCAAAGGGGCTAGCGGAGGCACAGATACGCAGTATTTT. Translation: CASSKGASGGTDTQYF.

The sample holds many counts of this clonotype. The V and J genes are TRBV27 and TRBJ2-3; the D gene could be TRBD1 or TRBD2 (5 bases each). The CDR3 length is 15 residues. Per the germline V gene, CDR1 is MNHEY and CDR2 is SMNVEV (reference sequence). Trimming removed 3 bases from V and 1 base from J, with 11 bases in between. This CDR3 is CASSFSGLRTDTQYF. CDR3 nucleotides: TGTGCCAGCAGTTTCTCGGGGCTTCGCACAGATACGCAGTATTTT.

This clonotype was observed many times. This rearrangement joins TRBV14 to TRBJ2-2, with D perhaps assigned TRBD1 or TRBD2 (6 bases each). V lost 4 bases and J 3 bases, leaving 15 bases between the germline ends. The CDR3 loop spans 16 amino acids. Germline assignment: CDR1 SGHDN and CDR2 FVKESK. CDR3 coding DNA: TGTGCCAGCAGCCGGGGGCCCGCGGGGCACACCGGGGAGCTGTTTTTT. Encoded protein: CASSRGPAGHTGELFF.

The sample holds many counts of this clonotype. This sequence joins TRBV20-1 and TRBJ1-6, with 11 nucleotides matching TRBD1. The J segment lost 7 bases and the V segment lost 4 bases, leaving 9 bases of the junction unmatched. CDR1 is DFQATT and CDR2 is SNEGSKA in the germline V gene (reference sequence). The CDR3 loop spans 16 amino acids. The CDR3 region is CSAIQADRGRNSPLHF. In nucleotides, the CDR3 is TGCAGTGCTATTCAGGCGGACAGGGGGCGGAATTCACCCCTCCACTTT.

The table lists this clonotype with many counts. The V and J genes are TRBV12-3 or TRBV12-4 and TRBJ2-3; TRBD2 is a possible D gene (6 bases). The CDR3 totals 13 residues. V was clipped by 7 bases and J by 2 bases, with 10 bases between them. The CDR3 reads CASNKRVTDTQYF. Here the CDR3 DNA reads TGTGCCAGCAATAAGCGGGTCACAGATACGCAGTATTTT.

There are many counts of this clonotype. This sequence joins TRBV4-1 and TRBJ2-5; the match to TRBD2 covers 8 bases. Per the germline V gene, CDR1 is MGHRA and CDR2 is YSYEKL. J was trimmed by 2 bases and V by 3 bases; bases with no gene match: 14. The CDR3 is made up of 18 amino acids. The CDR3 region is CASSQETGTSSRQETQYF. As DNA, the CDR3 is TGCGCCAGCAGCCAGGAAACCGGGACTAGTAGCAGGCAAGAGACCCAGTACTTC.

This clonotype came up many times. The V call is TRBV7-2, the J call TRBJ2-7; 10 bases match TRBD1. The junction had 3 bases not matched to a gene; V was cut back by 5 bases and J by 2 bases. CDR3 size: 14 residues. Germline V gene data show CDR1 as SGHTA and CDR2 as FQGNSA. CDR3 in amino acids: CASSRDRGPYEQYF. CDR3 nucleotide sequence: TGTGCCAGCAGCCGGGACAGGGGCCCCTACGAGCAGTACTTC.

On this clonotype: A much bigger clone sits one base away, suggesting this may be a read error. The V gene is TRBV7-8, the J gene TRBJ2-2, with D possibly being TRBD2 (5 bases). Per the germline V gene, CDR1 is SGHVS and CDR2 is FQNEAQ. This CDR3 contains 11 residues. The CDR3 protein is CASSLNGEPFF. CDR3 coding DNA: TGTGCCAGCAGCTTGAACGGGGAGCCGTTTTTT.